This paragraph covers one T cell receptor beta chain sequence. The antigen remains unidentified. Both 60 Vbeta primers and 13 Jbeta primers went into the PCR. Sequenced by immunoSEQ multiplex PCR; TCRdb stores in-frame clones only, minus some. The repertoire consists of 150,000 or so clones, with 70% to 90% occurring once and the leading ten covering approximately 2%. The sample originates from a study of cytomegalovirus exposure and HLA in healthy donors. Study context: HLA-typed donors were the source of 80 million to 90 million unique TCRs, which an early data release held. Study findings and constraints: More clonal expansion characterized HLA-associated TCR beta chains than equally common others in a later analysis. Accounts indicate the classifier identified cytomegalovirus status with strong specificity and sensitivity. In a later analysis, common viral pathogens appeared linked to several of the most significant clusters.

The CDR3 loop spans 15 amino acids. Germline CDR1 and CDR2: MNHEY and SVGAGI. After removal of 0 bases from V and 5 bases from J, the junction contained 4 bases not matched to a gene. The sequenced sample was PBMCs. This sequence joins TRBV6-5 and TRBJ1-2, with 9 bases fitting TRBD1. This receptor was taken from a woman under 30 in good health and CMV-seronegative. As DNA, the CDR3 is TGTGCCAGCAGTTACTCGAGTGGACAGGGGTATGGCTACACCTTC. This translates into CASSYSSGQGYGYTF.